This TCR beta chain derives from a study of shared clonotypes between healthy human individuals (dated by TCRdb to the early 2020s). Looking at the study overall: Two women and a few men aged 18 to 49 years were included in the cohort. The study deeply sequenced blood TCR repertoires of five healthy adults to estimate repertoire size and the extent of clonotype sharing between individuals. Leukapheresis yielded between about 0.94 and 9 billion PBMCs per donor. For each donor, three plates each were used for CD4 naive and CD4 memory, two plates were used for CD8 naive, and one plate was used for CD8 memory. To increase sequencing depth and limit assay-specific biases, different laboratories used diverse techniques to prepare libraries and sequence TCR repertoires. On the study overall, not on this receptor specifically: The genetic and exposure-history diversity represented was limited by the small number of donors. Higher generation probabilities were observed for clonotypes shared by all four sorted-subset donors than for non-shared clonotypes. About 5% of naive CD4, 3.5% of naive CD8, about 2.1% of memory CD4, and 0.4% of memory CD8 clonotypes were shared across several donors. Pairwise subsampling led to the expectation that sequencing depth would affect the degree of clonotype sharing among donors. Sampling was restricted to blood, and TCR repertoires in tissue are likely to differ from TCR repertoires in blood. Even with the large sequencing depth, rarefaction of the sorted-subset datasets indicated that sequencing was incomplete. Naive subsets generally had larger estimated clonotype richness than memory subsets did.

CDR1 SGHRS and CDR2 YFSETQ are derived from the germline V gene. The CDR3, from cysteine to phenylalanine, totals 14 residues. Of all the DNA, just the CDR3 is kept, 42 bases in frame from base 1. The V end loses 1 base and the J end loses 6 bases, and a stretch of 14 bases separates them. About this clone itself: What this receptor recognizes is not known. No much larger clonotype is one base removed from it; base qualities were not supplied.

TCR CDR3 regions were amplified from genomic DNA by multiplex PCR using the deep immunoSEQ assay. Extracted genomic DNA from each cell subset was distributed evenly across all wells of several immunoSEQ 96-well plates, and each plate was treated as a replicate. Each replicate PCR for sorted subsets received roughly 0.2 ug genomic DNA, equal to tens of thousands of T cell genomes. The purified libraries were quantified using a Qubit 3.0 fluorometer, sized with a Bioanalyzer 2100, and then quantified again using the KAPA Library Quantification kit. Every immunoSEQ 96-well plate was sequenced on a separate single-read 150-cycle Illumina NextSeq 550 flow cell. The original pipeline was this. Because the immunoSEQ output held only junctional sequences and lacked quality scores, the filtering could not match the filtering applied to full-length reads. To assign V/J genes and CDR3, sequences were annotated against IMGT germline references using PyIR, a Python wrapper for IgBLAST v1.9. Reads with weak V/J assignments (E-value above 1e-6), missing CDR3, stop codons, out-of-frame junctions, or ambiguous translated residues were removed. A V3J clonotype was defined by an identical inferred V gene, J gene, and CDR3 amino acid sequence. To compute the percentage overlap between repertoires, the number of shared unique clonotypes was divided by the size of the smaller repertoire. Three approaches were used to assess repertoire richness: RTK rarefaction, the Chao1 estimator, and Recon v2.1 estimates of unobserved clonotypes. Generation probabilities were computed with OLGA for all TCRbeta clonotypes obtained by the gDNA method from several donors. Sourced from immuneACCESS, this table was stored by TCRdb with only in-frame sequences that have V and J called. A share of the clones is absent; for the studies checked, an unresolved V gene accounts for under half, and the remainder has no known explanation. V, J and clone size are taken as reported in that table, and D and trimming were inferred from the DNA itself. The table for this sample lists just over 2,000,000 clones; 85% to 95% of them were counted only once. The top ten clones comprise more than 0.1% of the sample.

The donors were healthy, HIV-negative adults with no recently reported acute infections or vaccinations. Every donor was a Caucasian adult residing in Nashville, Tennessee, USA. CD4+ T cells were enriched through magnetic negative selection, after which naive cells were positively selected on CD45RA and the remaining negative fraction served as the memory subset. After blood collection by leukapheresis, PBMCs were isolated using Ficoll-Histopaque density gradient centrifugation and then cryopreserved in the vapor phase of liquid nitrogen. Analytical flow cytometry was used to check the purity and quantity of every magnetically sorted T cell population. From each sorted fraction, genomic DNA was isolated and quantified by UV absorbance on a Nanodrop 2000c.

The sequence was collected from a young man in good health. This chain is built from TRBV5-1 and TRBJ2-7; the D call is possibly TRBD1 or TRBD2, each sharing 6 bases. Sequenced sample: naive CD4+ T cells sorted from blood. The cell subset or site tag for this specimen amounts to: CD45RA+ positively selected. The nucleotides read TGCGCCAGCAGCTTGACGGGGGCGCACGGCGAGCAGTACTTC. Its coded protein is CASSLTGAHGEQYF.